This T cell receptor (beta chain) came from a study of T cell responses to AZD1222 COVID-19 vaccine. V lost 4 bases and J lost 6; bases outside the gene matches: 9. CDR3 length equals 15 residues. The germline V gene has CDR1 SGDLS and CDR2 YYNGEE. Sequencing was performed with immunoSEQ multiplex PCR; in TCRdb, only in-frame clones are kept and a portion is missing. The table lists around 120,000 clones, approximately 91% of them singletons. The sample consisted of peripheral blood, taken on day 0 of AZD1222 vaccination. The sequence came from an adult in good health. The J gene is TRBJ2-3, the V gene TRBV9; 9 positions agree with TRBD1. The CDR3 bases are TGTGCCAGCAGCCTCAGGACAGGGGAGGCGGATACGCAGTATTTT. Its protein is CASSLRTGEADTQYF.